This entry describes one T cell receptor (beta chain). These data come from a study of blood T cells in healthy people across ages. With a J-beta primer mix and a sample-barcoded 5' primer, a second PCR ran roughly 7 to 11 cycles. TCRdb re-derived calls from the 5' RACE reads in MiXCR, one entry per CDR3 protein. The data show roughly 2 million distinct CDR3 sequences, with around half seen just once and 2.1% held by the top ten. V lost 7 bases and J lost 3; bases outside the gene matches: 9. CDR3 size: 15 residues. The rearrangement joins TRBV12-3 or TRBV12-4 to TRBJ2-5; 9 bases map to TRBD1. The TCR was taken from a woman in her thirties or forties in good health. Sequences were obtained from blood. The CDR3 DNA reads as TGTGCCAGCACCACCCCGGGACAGGGTAAAGAGACCCAGTACTTC. Translating gives CASTTPGQGKETQYF.